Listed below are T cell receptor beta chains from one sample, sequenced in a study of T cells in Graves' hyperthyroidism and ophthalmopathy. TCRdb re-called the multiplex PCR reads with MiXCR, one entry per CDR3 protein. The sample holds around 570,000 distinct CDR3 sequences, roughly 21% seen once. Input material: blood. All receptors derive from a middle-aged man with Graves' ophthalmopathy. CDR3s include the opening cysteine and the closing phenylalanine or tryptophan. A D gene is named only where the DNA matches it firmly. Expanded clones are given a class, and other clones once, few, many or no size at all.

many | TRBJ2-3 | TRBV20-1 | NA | CSASPRRGLREDTQYF | TGCAGTGCTAGTCCCCGGCGGGGGCTGAGGGAAGATACGCAGTATTTT
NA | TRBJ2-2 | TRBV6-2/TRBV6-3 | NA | CASTPFPSYYTGELFF | TGTGCCAGCACCCCATTCCCCTCTTATTACACCGGGGAGCTGTTTTTT
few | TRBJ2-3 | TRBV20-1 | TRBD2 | CSASRPSGGTLRDTQYF | TGCAGTGCTAGTCGTCCTAGCGGGGGGACACTTCGGGATACGCAGTATTTT
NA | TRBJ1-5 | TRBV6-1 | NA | CASSERSLQPQHF | TGTGCCAGCAGTGAACGGAGTTTACAGCCCCAGCATTTT
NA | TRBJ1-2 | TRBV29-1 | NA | CSVDQGGSGYTF | TGCAGCGTTGATCAGGGAGGTAGCGGCTACACCTTC
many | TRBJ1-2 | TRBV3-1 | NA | CASSPAAGDYGYTF | TGTGCCAGCAGCCCCGCGGCCGGGGACTATGGCTACACCTTC
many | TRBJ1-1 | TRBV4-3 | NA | CASSQGMRGTEAFF | TGCGCCAGCAGCCAAGGGATGCGCGGCACTGAAGCTTTCTTT
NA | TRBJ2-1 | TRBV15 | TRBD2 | CATSGRLAFEQFF | TGTGCCACCAGCGGCCGACTAGCGTTTGAGCAGTTCTTC
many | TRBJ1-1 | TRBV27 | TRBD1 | CASSTPQGLNTEAFF | TGTGCCAGCAGTACCCCACAGGGGTTGAACACTGAAGCTTTCTTT
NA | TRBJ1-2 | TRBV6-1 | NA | CASRLNLRTWDGYTF | TGTGCCAGCAGGCTCAATCTCCGGACTTGGGATGGCTACACCTTC
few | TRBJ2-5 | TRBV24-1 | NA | CATSEGNQETQYF | TGTGCCACCAGTGAGGGGAACCAAGAGACCCAGTACTTC
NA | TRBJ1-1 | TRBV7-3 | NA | CASSEGGPGSTEAFF | TGTGCCAGCAGCGAAGGCGGGCCGGGGAGTACTGAAGCTTTCTTT